Included here is one TCR beta chain sequence, with context. Its antigen remains unidentified. Qualities for individual bases were not recorded, and no much larger clone is one base off. The data derive from a study of cytomegalovirus exposure and HLA in healthy donors (dated by TCRdb to the late 2010s). For context, the study as a whole: An earlier analysis of some 500 of the donors reported roughly 300 Gb of sequence data and 117 million unique TCR beta sequences from 150 million to 200 million T cells. Roughly five DR-DQ haplotypes were treated as single units for association and clustering because of strong linkage in the cohort. HLA typing included class I and class II loci at four-digit resolution. The study aimed to test whether cataloging public T cell receptors could reveal signatures of past pathogen exposure. Genome-wide SNP genotypes for about three fifths of the roughly 670 donors were used in a later genetic analysis, which treated that subset as a discovery cohort. Typing coverage varied by locus: roughly 620-640 donors for A, B, C, DRB1 and DQB1; roughly 500 for DQA1; 600 to 610 for DPA1; around 450 for DPB1. In addition to the first cohort of several hundred subjects, a separate validation cohort of approximately 130 different subjects was used. The T cell repertoires of 550 to 850 subjects were profiled by immunosequencing and related to cytomegalovirus serostatus. Every discovery cohort repertoire had been produced on one sequencing platform. The genetic ancestry cluster associated with self-reported Caucasian donors included 70% to 85% of the 300 to 450 genotyped donors. To decide whether each TCR beta V gene segment behaved as functional or pseudogenic, an earlier analysis of over 500 of the donors relied on high-throughput TCR beta sequencing. Rather than using new phenotypic data, the later analysis identified candidate immune exposures from TCR beta sequences and from how often those sequences occurred across donors. Roughly 300 gigabases of sequencing data and around 90 million unique TCR sequences made up an early release that covered around 640 HLA-typed donors. To predict cytomegalovirus infection status, the study brought together high-throughput TCR immunosequencing, statistical association of individual TCRs with disease status, and machine learning. A later analysis re-analyzed previously published TCR beta repertoires from approximately 700 donors and added high-resolution HLA genotyping to study TCR occurrence patterns. Donor age, sex, ethnicity and CMV serostatus were collected together with the repertoire data. Among about 410 genotyped donors of the cohort, an average of roughly 230,000 unique TCR beta nucleotide sequences was sequenced per donor, of which 15% to 20% were non-productive. General study outcomes and caveats: The 87-base-pair reads could not distinguish some IMGT-functional V segments, including TRBV6-2 and TRBV6-3, so those segments were excluded. Correlated functional status among segregating V segments might be attributable to linkage disequilibrium, but an unknown experimental factor could not be ruled out. Several of the top co-occurrence clusters appeared to be linked to parvovirus B19, influenza, CMV and Epstein-Barr virus, according to a later analysis. In a later analysis, most CMV-associated TCR beta chains were found to appear HLA-restricted, with HLA associations seemingly driven largely by CMV exposure. When HLA alleles, especially DR and DQ, strongly co-occurred, TCR associations were difficult to assign to individual alleles. A later genetic analysis associated a missense DCLRE1C variant with V-gene and J-gene trimming of TCR beta chains, and an independent cohort replicated the association. CMV serostatus was the only immune exposure information available for the cohort. In a later analysis, HLA-associated TCR beta chains showed more clonal expansion and lower generation probabilities than non-associated chains that were equally common. Because counts were too low, roughly 17 rarely observed V segments, including chromosome 9 orphons, were left out of the earlier analysis of several hundred of the donors. The cohort was sequenced for TCR beta chains only, and without alpha or paired-chain data the features that could be detected were limited. Three of the identified cytomegalovirus-associated TCR beta chains were confirmed in vitro to be specific for cytomegalovirus antigens. A further reported finding was that TCR beta sequences accurately predicted the HLA-A and HLA-B alleles for most subjects in the first cohort. While some public TCRs were present in many individuals, most TCR sequences turned up only very rarely across donors. At a false discovery rate of 0.05, a later analysis linked 15,000 to 20,000 TCR beta sequences to specific HLA alleles. Broadly in line with IMGT annotations, most TCR beta V segments showed up in productive rearrangements about 87% or about 30% of the time in an earlier analysis of some 590 of the donors. Compared with the roughly 700-donor mean, donors in an Asian-associated ancestry cluster had fewer N-insertions in productive TCRs, according to a later genetic analysis. A cluster of highly shared sequence variants was judged likely to represent a technical artifact of the sequencing pipeline. A later analysis found that TCR association rates varied across HLA loci, with DRB1 alleles showing the most associated TCRs and HLA-C alleles the fewest. Roughly uniform sequencing depth across donors was assumed in presence/absence analyses, although this assumption may not hold. In the study, 150 to 200 TCR beta chains were listed as associated with cytomegalovirus. Cytomegalovirus status was reported to be diagnosed by the classifier with high specificity and sensitivity in both the original and validation cohorts. The authors suggested that the approach could potentially be extended to other disease states and immunological phenotypes. Because HLA typing was missing for some donors at each locus, association tests included only the typed subset.

Library construction relied on the immunoSEQ multiplex PCR assay. For the multiplex PCR, a mixture combining 60 forward primers for TCR Vbeta segments and 13 reverse primers for TCR Jbeta segments was used. The CDR3 region of rearranged TCR beta genes was amplified from genomic DNA with a multiplex PCR assay. The amplified TCR beta libraries were sequenced on the Illumina HiSeq System as 87-base-pair reads. For the original study's pipeline: Across the roughly 670 repertoires, a later analysis counted roughly 77 million unique TCR beta chains, 8.5 million to 12 million of which were shared by at least two donors. Raw reads were error-corrected and collapsed into unique sequences with a nearest-neighbor algorithm that merged closely related sequences to remove PCR and sequencing errors. V, D and J gene segments were assigned by aligning CDR3 sequences to IMGT reference sequences. For a sequence to be retained, at least a six-nucleotide match to both a V gene segment and a J gene segment was required. A rearrangement was called productive if the CDR3 had no stop codons and remained in frame with V and J, and every other rearrangement was called non-productive. CDR3 was defined by IMGT convention, running from the second conserved V-encoded cysteine to the conserved J-encoded phenylalanine. The earlier analysis of about 620 of the donors excluded sequences that lacked an unambiguous match to a single V gene segment. An earlier analysis of about 600 of the donors called V segments functional above 56.7% productive rearrangements and segregating when the between-donor standard deviation exceeded 5%. A statistical classification framework was built for diagnosing cytomegalovirus status from the catalog of TCR beta chain sequences. A later analysis assigned V and J genes by comparing TCR nucleotide sequences with IMGT/GENE-DB human TR gene sequences. In a later analysis, CDR3 sequences and most-parsimonious VDJ recombination scenarios were assigned using the TCRdist pipeline. A later analysis defined each TCR beta chain by its CDR3 amino acid sequence plus V-gene family, and excluded reads lacking a unique V-gene family. A later analysis removed 592 highly shared, low-generation-probability nucleotide sequences to deal with suspected cross-contamination and a sequencing artifact. In a later analysis, a clonal expansion index was calculated for each public chain from normalized within-repertoire ranks of inferred template counts. In a later analysis, generation probabilities were computed with a VDJ recombination model fitted to out-of-frame rearrangements, and the resulting probabilities were checked against IGoR. In a later analysis, TCR-TCR, TCR-HLA and TCR-CMV co-occurrence was scored with hypergeometric tests, and a repertoire-size bias correction was applied to TCR pairs. False discovery rates were estimated in a later analysis by permuting HLA or CMV assignments 20 times. In a later analysis, co-occurring TCRs were grouped using DBSCAN, with TCRdist sequence similarity added in when clustering inside HLA-allele-positive subsets. Co-occurrence clustering excluded repertoires with fewer than 30,000 or more than 120,000 public chains, plus five with anomalous nucleotide sharing. The source is immuneACCESS, and TCRdb retained only in-frame sequences with V and J called. Part of the clones is not carried over; for the studies checked, unresolved V genes explain less than half of this, and the remainder is unexplained. V, J and clone size reflect that table, while D and trimming were determined from the DNA. This sample has 100,000 to 150,000 clones in its table, and about three quarters of those were observed once. The ten largest clones add up to approximately 1.7% of the sample.

The CDR3 runs 13 residues from the cysteine to the phenylalanine. Only the CDR3 portion is preserved as DNA: 39 bases, with reading frame beginning at the first base. The germline V and J ends show losses of 8 bases and 3 bases respectively, and no gene match explains 4 bases of the junction. Taken from the germline V gene, the CDR1 and CDR2 loops are MNHEY and SVGAGI. The cohort consisted of 600 to 750 healthy bone marrow donors. All cohort members were sampled while nominally healthy, although unrecorded immune exposures were likely present. The donor tested CMV seronegative, placing the donor among the 350 or so seronegative members of the cohort. A peripheral blood sample was collected from each donor, and TCR beta sequencing was performed on peripheral blood mononuclear cells. The Qiagen DNeasy Blood Extraction Kit was used to extract genomic DNA from the blood cell samples.

The receptor chain draws on TRBV6-5 and TRBJ2-7; the junction holds 10 bases that match TRBD1. The TCR comes from a woman in her 40s in good health and CMV-seronegative. The material sequenced was PBMCs. The CDR3 has the sequence CASGTGAYYEQYF. The DNA sequence follows: TGTGCCAGCGGGACAGGGGCTTACTACGAGCAGTACTTC.